This T cell receptor (beta chain) originates from a study of blood T cell repertoires in COVID-19. Study as a whole: From the United States, Italy and Spain came samples of acute and convalescent COVID-19.

The authors' processing: Researchers report that nucleated cell counts were estimated from reference gene primer amplification. Sequenced by immunoSEQ multiplex PCR; TCRdb stores in-frame clones only, minus some. That table is the source of V, J and clone size, and D and trimming were worked out from the DNA. The sample records about 220,000 clones, roughly 85% being singletons. This clone was found once. Material for sequencing was peripheral blood. The TCR sequence derives from an elderly woman with acute or convalescent COVID-19.

This chain's CDR3 is CSVGVTGTGELFF. The CDR3 bases are TGCAGCGTTGGGGTGACAGGCACTGGGGAGCTGTTTTTT. This sequence joins TRBV29-1 and TRBJ2-2; D is perhaps TRBD1 (6 bases). The V end lost 4 bases, the J end lost 8 bases, and 14 bases lay between the germline ends. The germline CDR1 and CDR2 sequences are SQVTM and ANQGSEA. There are 13 residues in the CDR3.